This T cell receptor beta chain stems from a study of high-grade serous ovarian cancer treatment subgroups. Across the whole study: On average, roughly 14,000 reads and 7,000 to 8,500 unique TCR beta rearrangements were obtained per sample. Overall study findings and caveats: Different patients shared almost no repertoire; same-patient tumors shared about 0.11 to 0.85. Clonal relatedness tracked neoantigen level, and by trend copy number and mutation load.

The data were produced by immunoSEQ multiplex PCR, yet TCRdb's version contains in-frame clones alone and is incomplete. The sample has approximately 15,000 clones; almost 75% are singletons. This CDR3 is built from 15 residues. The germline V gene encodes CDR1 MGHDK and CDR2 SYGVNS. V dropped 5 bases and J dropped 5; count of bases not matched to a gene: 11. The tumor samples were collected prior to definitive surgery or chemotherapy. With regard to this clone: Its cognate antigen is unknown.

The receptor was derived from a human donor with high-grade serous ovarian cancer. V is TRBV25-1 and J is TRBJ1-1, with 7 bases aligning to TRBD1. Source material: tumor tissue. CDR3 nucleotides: TGTGCCAGCAGTAATCGTCCCCAGACAGGGACTGAAGCTTTCTTT. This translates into CASSNRPQTGTEAFF.